These 26 T cell receptor beta chains were sequenced from one sample in a study of early T cells in non-severe SARS-CoV-2 infection. TCRdb ran MiXCR on the 5' RACE reads and lists one entry per CDR3 protein. The sample yields some 50,000 distinct CDR3 sequences, about 10% seen once. Sequencing was done on a sample of whole blood. These receptors were taken from an adult who was a healthcare worker with PCR-confirmed SARS-CoV-2 infection or an uninfected control (not recorded which).

This sequence joins TRBV24-1 and TRBJ2-3, with unresolved D. The ends were cut back, 3 bases at V and 6 bases at J, with 9 bases in the middle. In germline, CDR1 is KGHDR, CDR2 SFDVKD. CDR3 length: 13 amino acids. The CDR3 DNA reads TGTGCCACCAGTGATCCCTCACTGGATACGCAGTATTTT. Protein sequence: CATSDPSLDTQYF.

This chain joins TRBV29-1 and TRBJ2-1; D unclear. V lost 4 bases, J lost 1 base, and 5 bases lay in between. This CDR3 has 12 amino acids. Germline CDR1 reads SQVTM; CDR2 reads ANQGSEA. The CDR3: CSVVYSYNEQFF. The DNA of the CDR3 is TGCAGCGTTGTATATTCCTACAATGAGCAGTTCTTC.

This clonotype was seen at least ten times. The gene calls are TRBV20-1 and TRBJ2-3; a possible D gene is TRBD2 (5 bases). The CDR3 loop spans 17 amino acids. CDR1 is DFQATT and CDR2 is SNEGSKA in the germline V gene (reference sequence). Trimming stripped 5 bases from V and 8 bases from J, with 29 bases between. CDR3 protein: CSAHPPPGVVAGGTQYF. The CDR3 nucleotides are TGCAGTGCTCATCCCCCTCCCGGGGTTGTTGCGGGTGGTACGCAGTATTTT.

This clonotype has at least ten counts. The chain recombines TRBV12-3 or TRBV12-4 with TRBJ2-7, with TRBD2 matching 8 bases. V was clipped by 2 bases and J by 6 bases; unmatched bases: 6. CDR3 length: 14 residues. CDR3 nucleotides: TGTGCCAGCAGTTTATCCGGGAGGGCCGTCGAGCAGTACTTC. Its translation is CASSLSGRAVEQYF.

This clonotype was observed many times. The V call is TRBV24-1, the J call TRBJ1-1, with D possibly being TRBD1 (6 bases). From germline, CDR1 is KGHDR and CDR2 SFDVKD. V shed 3 bases and J shed 9 bases, with 13 bases lying between them. The CDR3 loop spans 13 amino acids. CDR3 sequence (DNA): TGTGCCACCAGTGATCCCTGGGGGGCGAAAGCTTTCTTT. Protein: CATSDPWGAKAFF.

There are many counts of this clonotype. This sequence joins TRBV18 and TRBJ2-5; 7 bases fit TRBD1. After removal of 0 bases from V and 4 bases from J, the junction contained 8 bases not matched to a gene. CDR1 is KGHSH and CDR2 is LQKENI in the germline V gene. This CDR3 region has 16 residues. CDR3 sequence reads: CASSPPVRAGGETQYF. CDR3 DNA sequence: TGTGCCAGCTCACCACCGGTGAGGGCAGGGGGAGAGACCCAGTACTTC. The whole variable domain, remainder taken from reference TRBV18 and TRBJ2-5, is NAGVMQNPRHLVRRRGQEARLRCSPMKGHSHVYWYRQLPEEGLKFMVYLQKENIIDESGMPKERFSAEFPKEGPSILRIQQVVRGDSAAYFCASSPPVRAGGETQYFGPGTRLLVL.

The J gene is TRBJ1-4, the V gene TRBV5-1; the D is unclear. The germline V and J ends were trimmed by 4 bases and 7 bases, with 8 bases remaining between them. Germline values: CDR1 SGHRS, CDR2 YFSETQ. The CDR3 contains 12 residues. CDR3 nucleotide sequence: TGCGCCAGCAGCCTGGACGGTGAAAAACTGTTTTTT. It translates to CASSLDGEKLFF.

The chain uses TRBV19 and TRBJ2-3, with 10 bases matching TRBD2. The ends lost 5 bases at V and 6 bases at J; junction bases unmatched: 5. Per the germline V gene, CDR1 is LNHDA and CDR2 is SQIVND (reference sequence). The CDR3 is 14 amino acids. The CDR3 spells CASSPGTSADTQYF. In DNA, the CDR3 is TGTGCCAGTAGTCCTGGGACTAGCGCGGATACGCAGTATTTT.

The genes are TRBV2 and TRBJ2-3; D is possibly TRBD2 (6 bases). CDR1 is SNHLY and CDR2 is FYNNEI in the germline V gene. Trimming pared 5 bases from V and 5 bases from J, leaving 8 bases between. CDR3 length: 12 amino acids. CDR3 residues: CASSPGLDTQYF. The CDR3, as DNA: TGTGCCAGCAGTCCGGGACTAGATACGCAGTATTTT.

This clonotype has a handful of counts. The chain recombines TRBV4-1 with TRBJ2-2; 8 nucleotides match TRBD1. V trimming: 0 bases; J trimming: 0 bases; junction bases outside the gene matches: 3. The germline gives CDR1 MGHRA, CDR2 YSYEKL. This CDR3 is built from 17 residues. The CDR3 region is CASSQDPGGANTGELFF. DNA for the CDR3: TGCGCCAGCAGCCAAGATCCAGGGGGCGCGAACACCGGGGAGCTGTTTTTT.

This clonotype showed up many times. The V call is TRBV5-1, the J call TRBJ2-1, with unresolved D. CDR1 is SGHRS, CDR2 YFSETQ, per germline. Trimming cost V 4 bases and J 0 bases, with 14 bases left between them. The CDR3 loop spans 16 amino acids. The CDR3 reads CASSLTPGYSYNEQFF. Written as DNA, the CDR3 is TGCGCCAGCAGCCTAACCCCAGGATACTCCTACAATGAGCAGTTCTTC.

This clonotype occurred many times. The rearrangement links TRBV6-5 to TRBJ2-5; D remains ambiguous. This CDR3 spans 13 amino acids. V was pared by 6 bases and J by 5 bases, with 13 bases between. Germline-derived CDR1 and CDR2 are MNHEY and SVGAGI. This chain's CDR3 is CASSRSHRETQYF. The CDR3 DNA reads as TGTGCCAGCAGCCGGTCTCACCGGGAGACCCAGTACTTC.

The J gene is TRBJ2-1, the V gene TRBV7-9; perhaps TRBD2 as D (6 bases). The germline V gene has CDR1 SEHNR and CDR2 FQNEAQ (reference sequence). The CDR3 sequence is 14 residues long. V was pared by 3 bases and J by 3 bases, with 9 bases between. DNA of the CDR3: TGTGCCAGCAGCTTGGGACTTGACTACAATGAGCAGTTCTTC. Translation gives CASSLGLDYNEQFF.

As to this clonotype: The CDR3 does not end in the conserved phenylalanine or tryptophan, so this is likely a read error. The DNA is left out, because the CDR3 cannot be placed on it with certainty; the CDR3 is given as TCRdb lists it. The chain uses TRBV21-1 and TRBJ2-1; TRBD1 was called by the table and not checked on the DNA. TRBV21-1 is a pseudogene segment. Termini included, the CDR3 measures 9 amino acids. This chain's CDR3 is CASTQGAAG.

V is TRBV18 and J is TRBJ1-1; D not resolved. CDR3 length: 15 residues. The germline V and J ends were trimmed by 1 base and 2 bases, with 11 bases remaining between them. Germline lookup yields CDR1 KGHSH and CDR2 LQKENI. The CDR3 DNA reads TGTGCCAGCTCACCACGAAAAGGGCCAAACACTGAAGCTTTCTTT. This encodes CASSPRKGPNTEAFF.

Many counts were recorded for this clonotype. The genes are TRBV20-1 and TRBJ2-7; D not resolved. Looked up from germline, CDR1 is DFQATT and CDR2 is SNEGSKA (reference sequence). The V end was cut by 0 bases, the J end by 2 bases, with 17 bases between. This CDR3 contains 16 residues. This CDR3 is CSARDWVGTEPYEQYF. CDR3 coding DNA: TGCAGTGCTAGAGATTGGGTCGGAACCGAACCCTACGAGCAGTACTTC.

This clonotype was observed a handful of times. Written as DNA, the CDR3 is TGTGCCAGCAGCTTAGCGGAGGCCTACGAGCAGTACTTC. Translating gives CASSLAEAYEQYF. V usage is TRBV7-2 and J usage is TRBJ2-7, with D possibly being TRBD2 (5 bases). Between the trimmed V and J ends, which lost 0 bases and 2 bases, there was a span of 5 bases. CDR1 and CDR2 from the germline V gene are SGHTA and FQGNSA. The CDR3 has 13 residues.

The chain uses TRBV4-3 and TRBJ2-1; D remains ambiguous. Trimming shortened V by 1 base and J by 5 bases, and 15 bases separated the two germline ends. There are 16 residues in the CDR3. Germline V lookup: CDR1 LGHNA, CDR2 YSLEER. The CDR3 region is CASSQGIQRLNNEQFF. Written as DNA, the CDR3 is TGCGCCAGCAGCCAAGGGATCCAACGCCTAAACAATGAGCAGTTCTTC.

This clonotype was observed at least ten times. The J gene is TRBJ1-5, the V gene TRBV19, with D hard to call. The V end lost 2 bases, the J end lost 0 bases, and 8 bases lay between the germline ends. This CDR3 region has 15 residues. Germline CDR1 and CDR2: LNHDA and SQIVND (reference sequence). CDR3 sequence reads: CASSISLNSNQPQHF. The CDR3 nucleotides read TGTGCCAGTAGTATATCCCTAAATAGCAATCAGCCCCAGCATTTT. Full variable domain (rest looked up from reference TRBV19 and TRBJ1-5): DGGITQSPKYLFRKEGQNVTLSCEQNLNHDAMYWYRQDPGQGLRLIYYSQIVNDFQKGDIAEGYSVSREKKESFPLTVTSAQKNPTAFYLCASSISLNSNQPQHFGDGTRLSIL.

This clonotype was counted ten times or more. The V gene is TRBV4-1, the J gene TRBJ1-6, with a weak D call TRBD1 (5 bases). This CDR3 comprises 20 residues. The V gene lost 4 bases and the J gene lost 5 bases, with 27 bases spanning the gap. CDR1 MGHRA and CDR2 YSYEKL come from the germline V gene. CDR3 coding DNA: TGCGCCAGCAGCCTCACAGGAGCCGGGACCTCATGGGAGGATAATTCACCCCTCCACTTT. Encoded protein: CASSLTGAGTSWEDNSPLHF.

This clonotype has just a few counts. The gene calls are TRBV5-1 and TRBJ1-1; tentative D call: TRBD1 (5 bases). The CDR3 is 16 amino acids. V lost 0 bases, J lost 0 bases, and 12 bases lay in between. The V gene's germline CDR1 is SGHRS and CDR2 YFSETQ. The CDR3 spells CASSLETGGMNTEAFF. The DNA for the CDR3 is TGCGCCAGCAGCTTGGAAACAGGAGGAATGAACACTGAAGCTTTCTTT.

This clonotype has ten or more counts. The chain carries TRBV7-3 and TRBJ2-5, with 10 positions matching TRBD2. V lost 5 bases, J lost 1 base, and 4 bases stayed unmatched. In germline, CDR1 is SGHTA, CDR2 FQGTGA. This CDR3 is 15 amino acids long. The CDR3 nucleotides are TGTGCCAGCAGCCCCGGACTAGCGGCCCAAGAGACCCAGTACTTC. Translated, it gives CASSPGLAAQETQYF.

This clonotype was counted ten times or more. The J gene is TRBJ2-3, the V gene TRBV7-2; D is undetermined. Trimming cost V 5 bases and J 1 base, with 16 bases left between them. The CDR3 runs to 16 residues. The germline V gene has CDR1 SGHTA and CDR2 FQGNSA. Written as DNA, the CDR3 is TGTGCCAGCAGCCTCGCGGCGACAACCCGCACAGATACGCAGTATTTT. Its translation: CASSLAATTRTDTQYF.

V gene TRBV15 combines with J gene TRBJ2-1; 7 positions agree with TRBD2. Per germline, CDR1 LNHNV and CDR2 YYDKDF (reference sequence). The CDR3 has 15 residues. With 4 bases clipped from V and 5 bases from J, the junction kept 8 bases outside the gene matches. As DNA, the CDR3 is TGTGCCACCAGCACTCCGGGACTAATCAACAATGAGCAGTTCTTC. As protein: CATSTPGLINNEQFF. The full variable domain, with the rest looked up from reference TRBV15 and TRBJ2-1, is DAMVIQNPRYQVTQFGKPVTLSCSQTLNHNVMYWYQQKSSQAPKLLFHYYDKDFNNEADTPDNFQSRRPNTSFCFLDIRSPGLGDTAMYLCATSTPGLINNEQFFGPGTRLTVL.

This clonotype was observed a handful of times. The chain employs TRBV28 and TRBJ2-3; D tentatively fits TRBD1 or TRBD2 (5 bases each). V was clipped by 4 bases and J by 7 bases, with 15 bases between them. CDR3 length: 14 amino acids. CDR1 and CDR2 from the germline V gene are MDHEN and SYDVKM. The CDR3 spells CASSSGAAVHTQYF. The CDR3 DNA reads TGTGCCAGCAGTTCCGGGGCCGCGGTCCATACGCAGTATTTT.

This clonotype was seen repeatedly, ten times or more. The rearrangement uses TRBV2 and TRBJ1-2, with D hard to call. The CDR3 totals 13 residues. CDR1 and CDR2 (germline): SNHLY, FYNNEI. Trimming removed 7 bases at V and 4 bases at J, with 13 bases between. This CDR3 is CASNQDGFYGYTF. CDR3 sequence (DNA): TGTGCCAGCAATCAGGACGGATTCTATGGCTACACCTTC.